This entry describes one T cell receptor (beta chain). Its specificity is not known. In the PCR, 60 Vbeta and 13 Jbeta primers were used. TCRdb's copy holds only in-frame clones and misses some; the assay was immunoSEQ multiplex PCR. The sample lists around 190,000 clones; 9.5% were seen once. After removal of 3 bases from V and 4 bases from J, the junction contained 14 bases not matched to a gene. Germline CDR1 is SEHNR and CDR2 is FQNEAQ (reference sequence). This CDR3 comprises 18 residues. The data derive from a study of cytomegalovirus exposure and HLA in healthy donors. Whole-study context: A data release that came early held approximately 92 million unique TCRs from HLA-typed donors. Study-wide points: Per a prior analysis, the majority of TCR beta V segments were productive roughly 87% or roughly 30% of the time. 87-base-pair reads could not separate some V segments, including TRBV6-2 and TRBV6-3.

The sample comprised PBMCs. This sequence originates from a woman between 25 and 40 years old in good health and CMV-seropositive. The J gene is TRBJ2-7, the V gene TRBV7-9; 11 bases are shared with TRBD2. The DNA for the CDR3 is TGTGCCAGCAGCTTTGGAGGCGACCTACTAGCGGGGGTATACGAGCAGTACTTC. It translates to CASSFGGDLLAGVYEQYF.